This T cell receptor (beta chain) emerged from a study of CD4+ T cells in melanoma. As to this clone: Its antigen is still unknown.

Study-wide results and caveats: A reported correlation linked neoantigen-specific CD4+ T cells to CD8+, macrophage and B cell function. Diverse differentiation states were reported for melanoma neoantigen-specific CD4+ T cells.

The germline V gene encodes CDR1 LNHDA and CDR2 SQIVND (reference sequence). The CDR3 is 15 residues long. The trim removed 3 bases at V and 4 bases at J, leaving 2 bases unmatched. Clones were sequenced by immunoSEQ multiplex PCR, and TCRdb holds only the in-frame ones, with some missing. The profile shows approximately 6,700 clones, about 71% of them singletons. The sequence was obtained from a human donor with melanoma. The chain couples TRBV19 to TRBJ2-1; 11 nucleotides align to TRBD2. The sequenced material came from cells from a culture (not recorded whether cultured in vitro). The chain's CDR3 is CASSMTSGDYNEQFF. The CDR3 DNA is TGTGCCAGTAGTATGACTAGCGGGGATTACAATGAGCAGTTCTTC.